The 14 T cell receptor beta chains presented below share a single source sample, sequenced in a study of OX40 agonist ivuxolimab in advanced cancers. Profiling relied on immunoSEQ multiplex PCR, and the TCRdb table lists in-frame clones only, not all of them. The table shows tens of thousands of clones, with 85% to 95% occurring only once. The sequencing here drew on CD4+ or CD8+ T cells sorted from blood, taken in a trial of the OX40 agonist ivuxolimab. The receptors were sampled from an adult with an advanced solid tumor such as melanoma, head and neck, liver or kidney cancer.

This chain links TRBV28 with TRBJ2-7, with D maybe TRBD1 (6 bases). V lost 3 bases and J 4 bases, leaving 10 bases between the germline ends. The CDR3 has 13 residues. CDR1 and CDR2 (germline): MDHEN, SYDVKM. The CDR3 sequence: CASSFRGRYEQYF. DNA for the CDR3: TGTGCCAGCAGTTTCAGGGGACGGTACGAGCAGTACTTC.

The chain employs TRBV11-2 and TRBJ1-2; D possibly corresponds to TRBD1 (5 bases). With 5 bases removed from V and 6 bases from J, the gap between germline ends came to 13 bases. CDR1 is SGHAT, CDR2 FQNNGV, per germline. The length of the CDR3 is 13 residues. CDR3 DNA sequence: TGTGCCAGCAGCCGTTACCGGGGGGATGGCTACACCTTC. The encoded protein is CASSRYRGDGYTF.

This clone was detected only once. The chain uses TRBV7-2 and TRBJ1-5; no clear D. Germline assignment: CDR1 SGHTA and CDR2 FQGNSA. Trimming left V 1 base short and J 1 base short, with 8 bases between. This CDR3 is 15 amino acids long. As DNA, the CDR3 is TGTGCCAGCAGCTTAGGTCTACTGAGCAATCAGCCCCAGCATTTT. Translating it yields CASSLGLLSNQPQHF. The entire variable domain, with the rest obtained from reference TRBV7-2 and TRBJ1-5, is as follows: GAGVSQSPSNKVTEKGKDVELRCDPISGHTALYWYRQSLGQGLEFLIYFQGNSAPDKSGLPSDRFSAERTGGSVSTLTIQRTQQEDSAVYLCASSLGLLSNQPQHFGDGTRLSIL.

The chain has TRBV10-3 and TRBJ1-4; perhaps TRBD1 as D (5 bases). In germline, CDR1 is ENHRY, CDR2 SYGVKD. With 8 bases removed from V and 8 bases from J, the gap between germline ends came to 15 bases. The CDR3 contains 13 residues. The CDR3 DNA is TGTGCCATCGCGCAGGGCAATTGGGAAAAACTGTTTTTT. Protein product: CAIAQGNWEKLFF.

V and J are TRBV7-9 and TRBJ2-3; D uncertain. Germline loops: CDR1 SEHNR, CDR2 FQNEAQ (reference sequence). V lost 5 bases and J lost 4, with 16 bases in between. This CDR3 region has 15 residues. The DNA for the CDR3 is TGTGCCAGCAGCCAAAGATCTGGTGGCGCAGATACGCAGTATTTT. Translation gives CASSQRSGGADTQYF.

The gene calls are TRBV9 and TRBJ1-5; TRBD1 matches 7 bases. After removal of 3 bases from V and 5 bases from J, the junction contained 5 bases not matched to a gene. CDR1 and CDR2 from the germline V gene are SGDLS and YYNGEE. The CDR3 loop spans 14 amino acids. In DNA, the CDR3 is TGTGCCAGCAGCGGCGGGACAGCTGATCAGCCCCAGCATTTT. It specifies CASSGGTADQPQHF. Drawing the rest from reference TRBV9 and TRBJ1-5, the complete variable domain is DSGVTQTPKHLITATGQRVTLRCSPRSGDLSVYWYQQSLDQGLQFLIQYYNGEERAKGNILERFSAQQFPDLHSELNLSSLELGDSALYFCASSGGTADQPQHFGDGTRLSIL.

The chain carries TRBV6-6 and TRBJ1-1; maybe TRBD1 (5 bases). In germline, CDR1 is MNHNY, CDR2 SVGAGI (reference sequence). V was pared by 7 bases and J by 0 bases, with 18 bases between. CDR3 length equals 16 residues. CDR3 sequence: CASTTLPGGMNTEAFF. CDR3 coding DNA: TGTGCCAGCACCACCCTACCGGGGGGGATGAACACTGAAGCTTTCTTT.

This chain uses TRBV5-4 with TRBJ2-7, with TRBD2 matching over 13 bases. The J segment lost 6 bases and the V segment lost 3 bases, leaving 12 bases of the junction unmatched. Germline V lookup: CDR1 SGHNT, CDR2 YYREEE (reference sequence). The CDR3 totals 17 residues. CDR3 protein: CASSSYVLAGGPVEQYF. The CDR3 DNA reads as TGTGCCAGCAGCTCGTACGTACTAGCGGGAGGGCCGGTCGAGCAGTACTTC. Full variable domain (missing parts from reference TRBV5-4 and TRBJ2-7): ETGVTQSPTHLIKTRGQQVTLRCSSQSGHNTVSWYQQALGQGPQFIFQYYREEENGRGNFPPRFSGLQFPNYSSELNVNALELDDSALYLCASSSYVLAGGPVEQYFGPGTRLTVT.

The chain combines TRBV9 with TRBJ2-7; D is perhaps TRBD2 (6 bases). This CDR3 spans 14 amino acids. Per germline, CDR1 SGDLS and CDR2 YYNGEE. Trimming left V 0 bases short and J 5 bases short, with 12 bases between. CDR3 in DNA: TGTGCCAGCAGCGTAGGGGGGACTTTTGACGAGCAGTACTTC. Its translation is CASSVGGTFDEQYF.

The V and J genes are TRBV27 and TRBJ2-7; the D gene is possibly TRBD2 (6 bases). The ends were cut back, 4 bases at V and 1 base at J, with 11 bases in the middle. Germline CDR1 and CDR2: MNHEY and SMNVEV (reference sequence). The CDR3 length is 14 residues. In nucleotides, the CDR3 is TGTGCCAGCAGTTGGACGGGACTGTCCTACGAGCAGTACTTC. Amino acids: CASSWTGLSYEQYF.

The chain uses TRBV5-1 and TRBJ1-1, with D hard to call. V was pared by 0 bases and J by 8 bases, with 14 bases between. Germline lookup yields CDR1 SGHRS and CDR2 YFSETQ. The CDR3 runs to 14 residues. CDR3: CASSLDTRMAEAFF. Written as DNA, the CDR3 is TGCGCCAGCAGCTTGGACACCCGTATGGCCGAAGCTTTCTTT.

The chain recombines TRBV11-3 with TRBJ2-7, with a weak D call TRBD2 (7 bases). The CDR3 is 18 residues long. CDR1 is SGHNT and CDR2 is YENEEA in the germline V gene. With 5 bases removed from V and 1 base from J, the gap between germline ends came to 24 bases. Here the CDR3 reads CASSIRGGTAKPSYEQYF. Written as DNA, the CDR3 is TGTGCCAGCAGCATAAGGGGGGGGACTGCCAAGCCTTCCTACGAGCAGTACTTC.

This clone appeared once. The chain links TRBV4-3 to TRBJ2-7, with 10 positions matching TRBD1. J was trimmed by 4 bases and V by 0 bases; bases with no gene match: 9. CDR1 and CDR2 from the germline V gene are LGHNA and YSLEER. The CDR3 runs to 17 residues. CDR3 sequence reads: CASSQDRGTGDLYEQYF. The CDR3 DNA follows: TGCGCCAGCAGCCAAGATCGGGGGACAGGGGACCTTTACGAGCAGTACTTC.

A remark on this clone: The final CDR3 position lacks the conserved phenylalanine or tryptophan, pointing to a likely read error. No DNA is shown, since the ends of the CDR3 on it are uncertain; the CDR3 is the one TCRdb lists. The chain couples TRBV21-1 to TRBJ1-2. TRBV21-1 is listed as a pseudogene. The CDR3 length is 14 residues, termini included. The CDR3 is CAIKTSMGPRETLL.